Each of the 17 T cell receptor beta chains below was sequenced from the same sample in a study of regulatory T cells in long-lasting Graves disease. Time point here: persistent/refractory GD, antithyroid drugs over 5 years with positive TRAb. After RNA was extracted from PBMCs, the TCR library was made from it. Arm-PCR of CDR3 regions with iRepertoire HTBI primers generated TCR beta libraries. TCRdb re-derived calls from the multiplex PCR reads in MiXCR, one entry per CDR3 protein. The sample consists of 350,000 to 450,000 distinct CDR3 sequences, less than 25% of them appearing once. The specimen comprised peripheral blood mononuclear cells (PBMCs), sampled when the disease was refractory, from a patient treated with antithyroid drugs. These receptors came from a female donor with Graves disease.

This clonotype was observed a handful of times. The chain employs TRBV6-2 or TRBV6-3 and TRBJ2-7, with a tentative D call TRBD1 (6 bases). The germline V gene has CDR1 MNHEY and CDR2 SVGEGT. The ends were cut back, 4 bases at V and 3 bases at J, with 16 bases in the middle. There are 15 residues in the CDR3. The CDR3 sequence: CASSSGAGGLYEQYF. CDR3 coding DNA: TGTGCCAGCAGTTCCGGGGCTGGGGGCCTCTACGAGCAGTACTTC.

This clonotype was seen repeatedly, ten times or more. The chain carries TRBV11-1 and TRBJ2-7; 7 bases match TRBD2. Germline CDR1 and CDR2: SGHAT and FQDESV (reference sequence). The ends lost 5 bases at V and 2 bases at J; junction bases unmatched: 9. The CDR3 spans 15 residues. The CDR3 loop is CASSPTGGSPYEQYF. The CDR3 DNA reads TGTGCCAGCAGCCCCACCGGGGGGTCCCCCTACGAGCAGTACTTC.

This clonotype was detected once. One base away lies a much larger clone, so this may be a sequencing read error. The chain uses TRBV6-5 and TRBJ2-7; tentative D call: TRBD2 (6 bases). Germline V CDR1 and CDR2: MNHEY, SVGAGI. The CDR3 contains 15 residues. CDR3 loop: CAGSYSRGANYEQYF. DNA of the CDR3: TGTGCCGGCAGTTACTCGCGGGGAGCGAACTACGAGCAGTACTTC.

Many counts were recorded for this clonotype. The chain joins TRBV27 to TRBJ2-7; D is possibly TRBD1 (5 bases). Deletions cut 3 bases from V and 0 bases from J, with 6 bases between. The CDR3 spans 13 residues. Looked up from germline, CDR1 is MNHEY and CDR2 is SMNVEV (reference sequence). Here the CDR3 reads CASSFDSSYEQYF. CDR3 in DNA: TGTGCCAGCAGTTTCGACAGCTCCTACGAGCAGTACTTC.

The sample holds a few counts of this clonotype. The rearrangement uses TRBV7-2 and TRBJ2-2; 10 bases align to TRBD2. CDR3 length equals 20 residues. CDR1 SGHTA and CDR2 FQGNSA come from the germline V gene. J gave up 3 bases and V 5 bases, and 18 bases lay outside the gene matches. The CDR3 loop reads CASSRAGLARTARDTGELFF. Here the CDR3 DNA reads TGTGCCAGCAGCAGGGCGGGACTAGCGAGGACGGCCAGGGACACCGGGGAGCTGTTTTTT.

This clonotype was observed at least ten times. The V call is TRBV28, the J call TRBJ1-1; tentatively, D is TRBD1 (5 bases). The CDR3 is made up of 18 amino acids. In germline, CDR1 is MDHEN, CDR2 SYDVKM. V lost 6 bases and J 1 base, leaving 24 bases between the germline ends. The CDR3 sequence is CASSIKVQRGIRNTEAFF. DNA of the CDR3: TGTGCCAGCAGCATAAAGGTTCAGCGGGGGATTCGGAACACTGAAGCTTTCTTT.

The V and J genes are TRBV24-1 and TRBJ1-1; no firm D call. V gave up 7 bases and J gave up 4 bases, with 12 bases separating them. Per the germline V gene, CDR1 is KGHDR and CDR2 is SFDVKD. This CDR3 contains 13 residues. Here the CDR3 DNA reads TGTGCCACCAGCGGCGGACCGGGCACTGAAGCTTTCTTT. The encoded protein is CATSGGPGTEAFF.

This clonotype was seen repeatedly, ten times or more. The V and J genes are TRBV29-1 and TRBJ2-3; 8 bases fit TRBD2. Germline CDR1 is SQVTM and CDR2 is ANQGSEA. The CDR3 is made up of 15 amino acids. V lost 4 bases to trimming and J lost 4 bases; unmatched junction nucleotides: 10. The CDR3 nucleotides read TGCAGCGTTGGAGGGCTAGCGGGTGTACCAGATACGCAGTATTTT. Translating gives CSVGGLAGVPDTQYF.

This clonotype has at least ten counts. The rearrangement links TRBV2 to TRBJ2-7; 11 nucleotides align to TRBD1. Trimming cost V 4 bases and J 3 bases; bases outside gene matches: 5. The CDR3 spans 15 residues. The V gene's germline CDR1 is SNHLY and CDR2 FYNNEI. CDR3 DNA sequence: TGTGCCAGCAGTGTCTCCGGGACAGGGGGCTACGAGCAGTACTTC. This gives the protein CASSVSGTGGYEQYF.

This clonotype was detected a few times. The chain joins TRBV20-1 to TRBJ2-7; D is possibly TRBD1 (5 bases). This CDR3 is 11 amino acids long. Deletions cut 3 bases from V and 5 bases from J, with 8 bases between. Germline-derived CDR1 and CDR2 are DFQATT and SNEGSKA (reference sequence). In DNA form, the CDR3 reads TGCAGTGCTAGCTTCAGGGACGAGCAGTACTTC. It encodes CSASFRDEQYF.

The rearrangement links TRBV10-3 to TRBJ2-7, with D perhaps matching TRBD1 (5 bases). V was cut by 4 bases and J by 9 bases, with 19 bases left in between. Germline CDR1 reads ENHRY; CDR2 reads SYGVKD. This CDR3 contains 14 residues. The CDR3 is CAISVGPQALGQYF. The CDR3 DNA reads TGTGCCATCAGTGTGGGGCCCCAGGCGTTAGGGCAGTACTTC.

The V gene is TRBV12-3 or TRBV12-4, the J gene TRBJ2-7; 7 nucleotides align to TRBD2. Germline trimming cut 3 bases from V and 3 bases from J; bases unmatched to any gene: 2. This CDR3 is built from 13 residues. CDR3: CASSFSGDYEQYF. The CDR3 DNA is TGTGCCAGCAGTTTCAGCGGGGACTACGAGCAGTACTTC.

The V and J genes are TRBV30 and TRBJ2-7; 8 nucleotides line up with TRBD2. The CDR3 sequence is 13 residues long. V dropped 5 bases and J dropped 5; count of bases not matched to a gene: 8. Germline CDR1 GTSNPN, CDR2 SVGIG (reference sequence). The CDR3: CAWASGRRNEQYF. CDR3 nucleotides: TGTGCCTGGGCCAGCGGGAGAAGGAACGAGCAGTACTTC.

The chain couples TRBV29-1 to TRBJ1-4; a possible D gene is TRBD1 (6 bases). Trimming cost V 5 bases and J 5 bases, with 15 bases left between them. The CDR3 extends over 14 amino acids. Germline V CDR1 and CDR2: SQVTM, ANQGSEA. The CDR3 DNA reads TGCAGCGTTTTGGGGGCAGGACCGAATGAAAAACTGTTTTTT. Encoded protein: CSVLGAGPNEKLFF.

This clonotype was found a few times. The chain couples TRBV19 to TRBJ1-5, with D maybe TRBD1 (5 bases). The CDR3 spans 16 residues. V was trimmed by 4 bases and J by 1 base, leaving 14 bases between them. Per germline, CDR1 LNHDA and CDR2 SQIVND (reference sequence). As DNA, the CDR3 is TGTGCCAGTAGTACGCACCTGGGGGAGAGCAATCAGCCCCAGCATTTT. This translates into CASSTHLGESNQPQHF. The full variable domain, its missing parts supplied by reference TRBV19 and TRBJ1-5, is DGGITQSPKYLFRKEGQNVTLSCEQNLNHDAMYWYRQDPGQGLRLIYYSQIVNDFQKGDIAEGYSVSREKKESFPLTVTSAQKNPTAFYLCASSTHLGESNQPQHFGDGTRLSIL.

This clonotype was recorded at least ten times. This chain uses TRBV2 with TRBJ1-4; tentative D call: TRBD1 (5 bases). The germline V gene has CDR1 SNHLY and CDR2 FYNNEI. Trimming left V 2 bases short and J 2 bases short, with 12 bases between. The CDR3 spans 16 residues. The CDR3 protein is CASSEYLRQTNEKLFF. CDR3 nucleotide sequence: TGTGCCAGCAGTGAATATCTTAGACAGACTAATGAAAAACTGTTTTTT.

V and J are TRBV10-1 and TRBJ1-2, with 8 bases aligning to TRBD1. V dropped 3 bases and J dropped 4; count of bases not matched to a gene: 7. The CDR3 is 15 residues long. Per the germline V gene, CDR1 is WNHNN and CDR2 is SYGVQD (reference sequence). The CDR3 nucleotides read TGCGCCAGCAGTGAAACGTTGGGGACAGGCTATGGCTACACCTTC. It codes for CASSETLGTGYGYTF.